What follows is one TCR beta chain and its context. Sequenced by immunoSEQ multiplex PCR; TCRdb stores in-frame clones only, minus some. The table records about 320,000 clones, around 90% of them present only once. Stated treatment: 15 to 20 received Ad26.COV2.S at low or high dose, single or two shots; 5 received placebo; per-sample allocation not given. Sampling occurred on day 63 after the first vaccine or placebo injection. Aged 18-55 years, donor was enrolled in Boston around 2020. The record originates from a study of Ad26.COV2.S vaccination and SARS-CoV-2 variants. Study at large: Intramuscular Ad26.COV2.S doses were given once or twice, 56 days apart.

V lost 3 bases to trimming and J lost 10 bases, with 16 bases between them. Germline CDR1 reads SGHDT; CDR2 reads YYEEEE. The CDR3 spans 13 residues. The clonotype comes from a person aged 18-65 years who received the Ad26.COV2.S COVID-19 vaccine or a placebo. The starting material was peripheral blood, obtained in a trial of Ad26.COV2.S vaccine versus placebo. J is TRBJ1-1 and V is TRBV5-6, with a tentative D call TRBD1 (5 bases). The CDR3 region is CASSYLVQDGAFF. The CDR3 bases are TGTGCCAGCAGCTACTTGGTACAGGATGGAGCTTTCTTT.